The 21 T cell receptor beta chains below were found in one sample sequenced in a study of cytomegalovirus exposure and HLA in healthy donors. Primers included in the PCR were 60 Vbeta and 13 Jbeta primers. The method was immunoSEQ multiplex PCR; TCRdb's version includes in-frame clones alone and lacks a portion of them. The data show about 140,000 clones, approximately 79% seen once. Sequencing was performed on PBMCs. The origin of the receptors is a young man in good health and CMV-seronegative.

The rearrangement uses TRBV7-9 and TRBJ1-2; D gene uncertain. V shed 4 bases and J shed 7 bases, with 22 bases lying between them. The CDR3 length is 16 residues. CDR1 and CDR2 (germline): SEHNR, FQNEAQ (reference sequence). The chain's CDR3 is CASSSSRGSVPIGYTF. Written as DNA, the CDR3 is TGTGCCAGCAGCTCGTCCAGAGGTTCAGTCCCTATTGGCTACACCTTC.

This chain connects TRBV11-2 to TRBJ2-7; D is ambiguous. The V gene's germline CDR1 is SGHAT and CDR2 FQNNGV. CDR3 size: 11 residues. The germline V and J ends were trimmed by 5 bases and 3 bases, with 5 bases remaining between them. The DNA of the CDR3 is TGTGCCAGCAGCGCGATCTACGAGCAGTACTTC. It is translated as CASSAIYEQYF.

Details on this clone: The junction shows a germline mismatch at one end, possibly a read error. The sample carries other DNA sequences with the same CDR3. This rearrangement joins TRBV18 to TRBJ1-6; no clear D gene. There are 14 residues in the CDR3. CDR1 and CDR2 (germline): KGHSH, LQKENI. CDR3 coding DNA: TGTGCCAGCTCGGTAAATGGGCTGAATTCGCCCCTCCACTTT. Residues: CASSVNGLNSPLHF.

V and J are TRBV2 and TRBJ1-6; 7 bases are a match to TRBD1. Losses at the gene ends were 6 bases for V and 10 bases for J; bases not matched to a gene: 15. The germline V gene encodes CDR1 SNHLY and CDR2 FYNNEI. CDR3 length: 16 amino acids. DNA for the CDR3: TGTGCCAGCAGCGCAGCTACAGGGGTGATAGGGTCACCCCTCCACTTT. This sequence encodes CASSAATGVIGSPLHF.

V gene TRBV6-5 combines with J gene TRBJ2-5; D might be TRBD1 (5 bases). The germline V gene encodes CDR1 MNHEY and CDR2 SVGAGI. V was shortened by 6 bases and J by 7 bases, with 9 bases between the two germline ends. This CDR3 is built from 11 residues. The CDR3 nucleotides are TGTGCCAGCAGCTCCCAGGGGACCCAGTACTTC. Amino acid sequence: CASSSQGTQYF.

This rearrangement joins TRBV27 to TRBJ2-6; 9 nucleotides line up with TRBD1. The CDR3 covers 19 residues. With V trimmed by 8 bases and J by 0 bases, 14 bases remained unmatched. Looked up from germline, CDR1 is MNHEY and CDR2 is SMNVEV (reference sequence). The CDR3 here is CASPVRDRVTRSGANVLTF. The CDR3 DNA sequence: TGTGCCAGCCCTGTACGGGACAGGGTTACGCGCTCTGGGGCCAACGTCCTGACTTTC.

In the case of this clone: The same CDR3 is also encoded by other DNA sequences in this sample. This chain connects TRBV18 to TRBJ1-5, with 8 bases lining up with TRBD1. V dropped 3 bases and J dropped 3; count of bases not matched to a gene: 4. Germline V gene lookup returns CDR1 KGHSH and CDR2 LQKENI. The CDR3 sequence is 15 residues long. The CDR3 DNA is TGTGCCAGCTCACCGGGGCAGGGGGCCAATCAGCCCCAGCATTTT. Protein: CASSPGQGANQPQHF.

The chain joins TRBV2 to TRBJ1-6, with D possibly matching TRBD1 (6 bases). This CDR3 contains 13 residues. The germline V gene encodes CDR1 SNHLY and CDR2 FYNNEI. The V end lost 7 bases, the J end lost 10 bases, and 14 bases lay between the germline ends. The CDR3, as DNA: TGTGCCAGCATCGGAGGGGGGGAATCACCCCTCCACTTT. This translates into CASIGGGESPLHF.

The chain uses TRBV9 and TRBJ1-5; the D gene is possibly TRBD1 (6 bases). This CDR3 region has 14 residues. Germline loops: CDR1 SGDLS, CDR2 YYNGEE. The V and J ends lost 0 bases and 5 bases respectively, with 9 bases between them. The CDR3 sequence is CASSVAGAHQPQHF. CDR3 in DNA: TGTGCCAGCAGCGTAGCAGGGGCGCATCAGCCCCAGCATTTT.

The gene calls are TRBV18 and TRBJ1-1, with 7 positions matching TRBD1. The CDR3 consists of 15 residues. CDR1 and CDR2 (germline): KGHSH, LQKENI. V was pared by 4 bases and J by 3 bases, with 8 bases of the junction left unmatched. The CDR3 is CASSLGYRGDTEAFF. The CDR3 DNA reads TGTGCCAGCTCACTGGGGTACAGGGGAGACACTGAAGCTTTCTTT.

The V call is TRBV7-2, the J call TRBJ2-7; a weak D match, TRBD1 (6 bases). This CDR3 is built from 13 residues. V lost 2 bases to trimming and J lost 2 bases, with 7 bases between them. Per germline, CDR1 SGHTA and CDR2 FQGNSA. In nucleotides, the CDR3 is TGTGCCAGCAGCTTATACAGGGCCTACGAGCAGTACTTC. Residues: CASSLYRAYEQYF.

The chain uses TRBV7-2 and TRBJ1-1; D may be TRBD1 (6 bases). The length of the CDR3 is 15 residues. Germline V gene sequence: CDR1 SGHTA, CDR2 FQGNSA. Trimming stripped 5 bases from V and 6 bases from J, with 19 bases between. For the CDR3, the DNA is TGTGCCAGCAGCCTAACAACAGGGACCTACCCTGAAGCTTTCTTT. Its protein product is CASSLTTGTYPEAFF.

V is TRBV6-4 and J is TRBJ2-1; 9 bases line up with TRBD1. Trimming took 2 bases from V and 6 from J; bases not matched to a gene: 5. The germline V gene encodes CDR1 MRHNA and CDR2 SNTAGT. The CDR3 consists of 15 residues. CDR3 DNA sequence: TGTGCCAGCAGTGACGGACAGGGGAGTTCCAATGAGCAGTTCTTC. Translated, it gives CASSDGQGSSNEQFF.

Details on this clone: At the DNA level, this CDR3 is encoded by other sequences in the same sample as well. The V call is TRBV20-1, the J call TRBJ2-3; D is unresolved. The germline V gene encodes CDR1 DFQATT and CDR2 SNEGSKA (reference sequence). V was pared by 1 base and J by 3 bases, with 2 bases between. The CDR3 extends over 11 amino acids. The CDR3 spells CSARVTDTQYF. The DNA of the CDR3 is TGCAGTGCTAGAGTAACAGATACGCAGTATTTT.

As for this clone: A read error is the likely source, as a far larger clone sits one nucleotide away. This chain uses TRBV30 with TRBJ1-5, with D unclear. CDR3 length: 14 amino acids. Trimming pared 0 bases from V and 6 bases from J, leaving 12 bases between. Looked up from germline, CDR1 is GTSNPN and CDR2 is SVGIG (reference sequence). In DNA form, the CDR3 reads TGTGCCTGGAGTGTGACTACCGGTGGTCAGCCCCAGCATTTT. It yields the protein CAWSVTTGGQPQHF.

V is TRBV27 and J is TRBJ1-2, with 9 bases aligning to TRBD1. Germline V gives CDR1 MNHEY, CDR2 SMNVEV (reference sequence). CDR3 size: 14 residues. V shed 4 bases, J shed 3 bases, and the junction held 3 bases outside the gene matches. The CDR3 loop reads CASSYDRGDYGYTF. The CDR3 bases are TGTGCCAGCAGTTACGACAGGGGGGACTATGGCTACACCTTC.

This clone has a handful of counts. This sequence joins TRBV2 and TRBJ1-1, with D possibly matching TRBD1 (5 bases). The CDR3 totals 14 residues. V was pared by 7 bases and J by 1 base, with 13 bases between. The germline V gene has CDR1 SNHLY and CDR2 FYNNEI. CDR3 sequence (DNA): TGTGCCAGCAAAATGACAGCGACGAACACTGAAGCTTTCTTT. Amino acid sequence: CASKMTATNTEAFF.

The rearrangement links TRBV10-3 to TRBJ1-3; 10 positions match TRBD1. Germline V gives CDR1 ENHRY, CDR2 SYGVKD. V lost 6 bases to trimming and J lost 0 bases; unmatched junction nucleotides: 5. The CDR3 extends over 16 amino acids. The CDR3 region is CAISDRGPNSGNTIYF. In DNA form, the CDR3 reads TGTGCCATCAGCGACAGGGGGCCCAACTCTGGAAACACCATATATTTT.

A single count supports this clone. The CDR3 loop is CASSLRWGGGADEQFF. Here the CDR3 DNA reads TGTGCCAGCAGCTTACGGTGGGGCGGGGGGGCGGATGAGCAGTTCTTC. This rearrangement joins TRBV7-3 to TRBJ2-1; TRBD2 matches 9 bases. V shed 2 bases, J shed 8 bases, and the junction held 10 bases outside the gene matches. CDR3 length: 16 amino acids. Germline loops: CDR1 SGHTA, CDR2 FQGTGA.

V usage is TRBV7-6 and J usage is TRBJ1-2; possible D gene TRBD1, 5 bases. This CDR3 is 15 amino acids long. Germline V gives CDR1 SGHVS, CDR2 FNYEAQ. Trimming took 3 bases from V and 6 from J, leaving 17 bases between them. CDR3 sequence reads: CASSLGRGPRDGYTF. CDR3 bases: TGTGCCAGCAGCTTGGGGCGGGGACCTAGGGATGGCTACACCTTC. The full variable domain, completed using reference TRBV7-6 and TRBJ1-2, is GAGVSQSPRYKVTKRGQDVALRCDPISGHVSLYWYRQALGQGPEFLTYFNYEAQQDKSGLPNDRFSAERPEGSISTLTIQRTEQRDSAMYRCASSLGRGPRDGYTFGSGTRLTVV.

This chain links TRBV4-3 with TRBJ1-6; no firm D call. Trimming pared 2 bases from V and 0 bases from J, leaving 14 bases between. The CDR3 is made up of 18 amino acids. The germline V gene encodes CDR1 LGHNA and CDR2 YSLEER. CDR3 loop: CASSQQPYSRSYNSPLHF. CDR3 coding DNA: TGCGCCAGCAGCCAACAACCTTACTCCCGCTCCTATAATTCACCCCTCCACTTT.